This T cell receptor (beta chain) emerged from a study of blood T cells in healthy people across ages. General study findings and limits: Lack of knowledge of donor CMV status possibly confounded expanded clonotype changes.

Germline V gives CDR1 SGHDT, CDR2 YYEEEE. V lost 1 base and J 5 bases, leaving 7 bases between the germline ends. The CDR3 spans 14 residues. This clonotype has a handful of counts. The antigen is not known. Sample-barcoded 5' priming and a J-beta primer mix drove a second PCR of roughly 7 to 11 cycles. At least 2.5 million CDR3-containing paired-end reads were obtained per sample. TCRdb re-called the 5' RACE reads with MiXCR, one entry per CDR3 protein. The sample consists of 1.5 million to 2 million distinct CDR3 sequences, under 30% of them appearing once. The source material was blood. The sequence was obtained from a woman aged 25-40 years in good health. The rearrangement links TRBV5-6 to TRBJ1-6; D gene uncertain. In nucleotides, the CDR3 is TGTGCCAGCAGCTTGTGGGTGAATAATTCACCCCTCCACTTT. Amino acid sequence: CASSLWVNNSPLHF.